The next 14 T cell receptor beta chains were all read from a single sample in a study of T cell responses to AZD1222 COVID-19 vaccine. The method was immunoSEQ multiplex PCR; TCRdb's version includes in-frame clones alone and lacks a portion of them. The repertoire has fewer than 150,000 clones, more than 85% of them found once; the top ten carry around 5.1%. The sequencing here drew on peripheral blood, taken 28 days after the second AZD1222 dose. Receptor source: an adult who received the AZD1222 COVID-19 vaccine.

The rearrangement uses TRBV19 and TRBJ2-5, with D possibly TRBD1 on 5 matching bases. With 1 base removed from V and 3 bases from J, the gap between germline ends came to 9 bases. Germline assignment: CDR1 LNHDA and CDR2 SQIVND (reference sequence). The CDR3 consists of 14 residues. The CDR3 DNA reads as TGTGCCAGTAGTATAGTAACAGGTGAAGAGACCCAGTACTTC. Amino acid sequence: CASSIVTGEETQYF.

The chain combines TRBV28 with TRBJ2-7, with a tentative D call TRBD2 (7 bases). The CDR3 consists of 15 residues. Germline-derived CDR1 and CDR2 are MDHEN and SYDVKM. V was shortened by 5 bases and J by 0 bases, with 14 bases between the two germline ends. CDR3: CASSQGGASSYEQYF. CDR3 in DNA: TGTGCCAGCAGTCAAGGGGGGGCTTCCTCCTACGAGCAGTACTTC. Based on the CDR3 plus reference TRBV28 and TRBJ2-7, the full variable domain is DVKVTQSSRYLVKRTGEKVFLECVQDMDHENMFWYRQDPGLGLRLIYFSYDVKMKEKGDIPEGYSVSREKKERFSLILESASTNQTSMYLCASSQGGASSYEQYFGPGTRLTVT.

The rearrangement joins TRBV7-2 to TRBJ1-3; no firm D call. The germline V and J ends were trimmed by 2 bases and 0 bases, with 11 bases remaining between them. Per germline, CDR1 SGHTA and CDR2 FQGNSA. The CDR3 has 16 residues. CDR3 loop: CASSLPVRSSGNTIYF. The CDR3, as DNA: TGTGCCAGCAGCTTACCGGTTAGATCCTCTGGAAACACCATATATTTT.

The gene calls are TRBV30 and TRBJ2-3; D is undetermined. The V and J ends lost 3 bases and 5 bases respectively, with 6 bases between them. CDR1 and CDR2 from the germline V gene are GTSNPN and SVGIG (reference sequence). The CDR3 is made up of 11 amino acids. CDR3 coding DNA: TGTGCCTGGAGAATGCAAGATACGCAGTATTTT. It codes for CAWRMQDTQYF.

The J gene is TRBJ2-3, the V gene TRBV13; TRBD2 matches at 8 bases. From germline, CDR1 is PRHDT and CDR2 FYEKMQ (reference sequence). Unmatched junction bases numbered 11, after V lost 4 bases and J lost 2 bases. The CDR3 extends over 17 amino acids. The CDR3 DNA reads TGTGCCAGCAGCTCCGAGAGCGGGGGAGACTTCACAGATACGCAGTATTTT. Translation: CASSSESGGDFTDTQYF.

J is TRBJ1-1 and V is TRBV7-2, with D uncertain. V lost 3 bases, J lost 5 bases, and 16 bases lay in between. The CDR3 is 15 amino acids. Germline CDR1 and CDR2: SGHTA and FQGNSA. CDR3 residues: CASSFLTSIRTEAFF. CDR3 nucleotide sequence: TGTGCCAGCAGCTTTCTGACCTCAATACGGACTGAAGCTTTCTTT.

The V gene is TRBV6-5, the J gene TRBJ2-5; 11 bases line up with TRBD2. V gave up 6 bases and J gave up 5 bases; unmatched junction bases: 8. This CDR3 is built from 15 residues. Germline lookup yields CDR1 MNHEY and CDR2 SVGAGI. The CDR3 DNA reads TGTGCCAGCAGGCGGCTAGCGGGGGGTCGGGAGACCCAGTACTTC. Its translation is CASRRLAGGRETQYF.

The rearrangement links TRBV6-1 to TRBJ2-1; D possibly matches TRBD1 or TRBD2 (5 bases each). The CDR3 runs 18 residues. V lost 1 base and J lost 4, with 20 bases in between. The V gene's germline CDR1 is MNHNS and CDR2 SASEGT. The DNA of the CDR3 is TGTGCCAGCAGTGAAGGCGGGTGGGGCCAGTCGATTTACAATGAGCAGTTCTTC. This encodes CASSEGGWGQSIYNEQFF.

The chain couples TRBV6-1 to TRBJ2-2; 8 bases line up with TRBD2. Germline lookup yields CDR1 MNHNS and CDR2 SASEGT. J gave up 3 bases and V 6 bases, and 12 bases lay outside the gene matches. This CDR3 comprises 17 residues. The CDR3 coding sequence is TGTGCCAGCAGGGAAACCGGGACTAGAGTCTACACCGGGGAGCTGTTTTTT. Protein: CASRETGTRVYTGELFF.

This chain links TRBV5-1 with TRBJ1-1; D is perhaps TRBD1 (6 bases). The CDR3 has 16 amino acids. V lost 4 bases and J lost 0, with 16 bases in between. The germline CDR1 and CDR2 sequences are SGHRS and YFSETQ. Here the CDR3 DNA reads TGCGCCAGCAGCCAACAGACAGGACGAATGAACACTGAAGCTTTCTTT. Protein sequence: CASSQQTGRMNTEAFF.

Only one count was recorded for this clone. The CDR3 here is CASSQQTRTAMNTEAFF. Written as DNA, the CDR3 is TGCGCCAGCAGTCAGCAAACAAGGACGGCAATGAACACTGAAGCTTTCTTT. The rearrangement uses TRBV5-1 and TRBJ1-1; D is unclear. V was pared by 5 bases and J by 0 bases, with 20 bases between. The CDR3 totals 17 residues. Germline V gives CDR1 SGHRS, CDR2 YFSETQ.

This clone was seen only once. The chain combines TRBV6-5 with TRBJ1-1, with D hard to call. This CDR3 is built from 15 residues. V lost 5 bases to trimming and J lost 2 bases, with 15 bases between them. Looked up from germline, CDR1 is MNHEY and CDR2 is SVGAGI. CDR3 region: CASSPRGPLNTEAFF. The CDR3 region has the DNA TGTGCCAGCAGTCCCCGCGGTCCTTTAAACACTGAAGCTTTCTTT.

This chain uses TRBV24-1 with TRBJ2-7; D gene unclear. CDR3 size: 15 residues. Trimming left V 1 base short and J 2 bases short, with 11 bases between. Germline V gene data show CDR1 as KGHDR and CDR2 as SFDVKD. The CDR3 DNA follows: TGTGCCACCAGTGATTTCAGAGGCAGGACCTACGAGCAGTACTTC. Translation gives CATSDFRGRTYEQYF.

This chain connects TRBV7-9 to TRBJ1-2, with unresolved D. Per the germline V gene, CDR1 is SEHNR and CDR2 is FQNEAQ (reference sequence). This CDR3 is built from 13 residues. Trimming left V 4 bases short and J 4 bases short, with 10 bases between. This CDR3 is CASSSGGPYGYTF. The DNA of the CDR3 is TGTGCCAGCAGCTCGGGAGGCCCCTATGGCTACACCTTC.